The present T cell receptor (beta chain) was sequenced within a study of shared clonotypes between healthy human individuals. Study-level findings and limits: There were few donors, and this limited the genetic and exposure-history diversity represented.

When replicate PCRs were run on unsorted PBMC, they used approximately 300 ng DNA, about 30,000 T cell genomes. Assay: immunoSEQ multiplex PCR; the TCRdb copy retains only in-frame clones and omits some. The repertoire holds approximately 500,000 clones, with more than 65% as singletons. The CDR3 extends over 17 amino acids. V shed 4 bases, J shed 1 base, and the junction held 9 bases outside the gene matches. Germline V gene data show CDR1 as MDHEN and CDR2 as SYDVKM. This clone has only one observation. Its antigen remains unidentified. Material: PBMCs. The chain uses TRBV28 and TRBJ1-1, with 10 bases aligning to TRBD1. The TCR sequence derives from a woman aged 40 to 50 in good health. Some clones in this sample may be carry-over from other donors' samples. As DNA, the CDR3 is TGTGCCAGCAGTTCAGTAGACAGGGGGCCAGAGAACACTGAAGCTTTCTTT. Translated: CASSSVDRGPENTEAFF.